Following are 26 T cell receptor beta chains from one sample sequenced in a study of T cells after yellow fever vaccination. TCRdb ran MiXCR on the 5' RACE reads and lists one entry per CDR3 protein. This table holds approximately 550,000 distinct CDR3 sequences, under 25% found once. The sequencing used PBMCs, collected 15 days after the yellow fever booster vaccination. Source of these receptors: a man younger than 40 who received the YFV17D yellow fever vaccine.

The table lists this clonotype with a few counts. The chain carries TRBV2 and TRBJ2-6; D is possibly TRBD2 (6 bases). The V and J ends lost 8 bases and 5 bases respectively, with 16 bases between them. Germline V gene data show CDR1 as SNHLY and CDR2 as FYNNEI. The CDR3 contains 15 residues. Here the CDR3 reads CASGAGISWANVLTF. The CDR3 DNA sequence: TGTGCCAGCGGGGCGGGAATAAGTTGGGCCAACGTCCTGACTTTC.

This clonotype occurred a few times. The rearrangement links TRBV29-1 to TRBJ1-1; possible D gene TRBD1, 5 bases. This CDR3 is built from 12 residues. Trimming took off 8 bases at V and 1 base at J, with 11 bases between the two ends. In germline, CDR1 is SQVTM, CDR2 ANQGSEA. CDR3 in amino acids: CSTGTRNTEAFF. In nucleotides, the CDR3 is TGCAGCACAGGAACCCGGAACACTGAAGCTTTCTTT.

V and J are TRBV7-2 and TRBJ2-6, with 8 bases that match TRBD1. The CDR3 runs to 17 residues. Germline CDR1 is SGHTA and CDR2 is FQGNSA. The V gene end was trimmed by 11 bases and the J gene end by 0 bases; junction bases not matched to a gene: 12. In DNA form, the CDR3 reads TGTGCCTTTGCCGGGACAGGAACATACTCTGGGGCCAACGTCCTGACTTTC. As protein: CAFAGTGTYSGANVLTF.

This clonotype has just a few counts. The chain carries TRBV6-5 and TRBJ2-1, with D perhaps matching TRBD2 (6 bases). This CDR3 has 15 amino acids. Per the germline V gene, CDR1 is MNHEY and CDR2 is SVGAGI. V was pared by 4 bases and J by 4 bases, with 14 bases between. The CDR3 region has the DNA TGTGCCAGCAGTTTTTCGGGAGAAAAGTACAATGAGCAGTTCTTC. Its translation is CASSFSGEKYNEQFF.

CDR3 coding DNA: TGTGCCAGCAGCCCATCTAATAGCAATCAGCCCCAGCATTTT. Amino acids: CASSPSNSNQPQHF. V and J are TRBV7-6 and TRBJ1-5; no clear D gene. Germline CDR1 and CDR2: SGHVS and FNYEAQ. The ends were cut back, 5 bases at V and 0 bases at J, with 8 bases in the middle. The length of the CDR3 is 14 residues.

This rearrangement joins TRBV12-3 or TRBV12-4 to TRBJ2-3, with 9 bases identical to TRBD1. Trimming at V came to 1 base and at J to 5 bases, leaving 7 bases not matched to a gene. The CDR3 spans 16 residues. CDR3 DNA sequence: TGTGCCAGCAGTTTAGGGGGGACAGGGTGGAGAGATACGCAGTATTTT. It codes for CASSLGGTGWRDTQYF.

The CDR3 DNA is TGTGCCAGCAGGGGACAGGGACAGTACAATGAGCAGTTCTTC. Translated, it gives CASRGQGQYNEQFF. J is TRBJ2-1 and V is TRBV7-9; 9 positions agree with TRBD1. J gave up 4 bases and V 6 bases, and 4 bases lay outside the gene matches. Germline V lookup: CDR1 SEHNR, CDR2 FQNEAQ (reference sequence). This CDR3 is 14 amino acids long.

This clonotype was counted between two and nine times. This chain links TRBV6-2 or TRBV6-3 with TRBJ2-7; perhaps D is TRBD1 or TRBD2 (5 bases each). V lost 7 bases to trimming and J lost 0 bases, with 13 bases between them. CDR3 size: 14 residues. Per the germline V gene, CDR1 is MNHEY and CDR2 is SVGEGT. The CDR3: CASIDGAPSYEQYF. As DNA, the CDR3 is TGTGCCAGCATCGACGGGGCCCCCTCCTACGAGCAGTACTTC.

This chain joins TRBV21-1 and TRBJ2-2; TRBD2 reflects the table's D call only, with no check against the DNA. TRBV21-1 counts as a pseudogene. The CDR3 covers 18 residues. CDR3 region: CASSKAPSGVNSTGELFF. The DNA for the CDR3 is TGTGCCAGCAGCAAAGCCCCTAGCGGAGTTAACTCCACCGGGGAGCTGTTTTTT.

This clonotype was found a few times. The rearrangement joins TRBV7-2 to TRBJ2-7; D is tentatively TRBD1 or TRBD2 (5 bases each). The CDR3 has 15 amino acids. Trimming removed 7 bases from V and 1 base from J, with 17 bases in between. Germline lookup yields CDR1 SGHTA and CDR2 FQGNSA. The CDR3: CASNRGASLSYEQYF. The CDR3 DNA reads as TGTGCCAGCAACAGAGGGGCCTCGCTATCCTACGAGCAGTACTTC.

This chain links TRBV10-3 with TRBJ2-2, with D uncertain. V lost 5 bases to trimming and J lost 0 bases, with 13 bases between them. CDR3 size: 16 residues. In germline, CDR1 is ENHRY, CDR2 SYGVKD. DNA of the CDR3: TGTGCCATCAGTAGAGTCGGCGGATCGAACACCGGGGAGCTGTTTTTT. It specifies CAISRVGGSNTGELFF.

V gene TRBV7-2 combines with J gene TRBJ2-2, with D possibly TRBD1 on 6 matching bases. The V end was cut by 2 bases, the J end by 2 bases, with 9 bases between. The CDR3 contains 15 residues. CDR1 is SGHTA and CDR2 is FQGNSA in the germline V gene. The CDR3, as DNA: TGTGCCAGCAGCTTACAGGGGATAAACACCGGGGAGCTGTTTTTT. Translation: CASSLQGINTGELFF. Drawing the rest from reference TRBV7-2 and TRBJ2-2, the complete variable domain is GAGVSQSPSNKVTEKGKDVELRCDPISGHTALYWYRQSLGQGLEFLIYFQGNSAPDKSGLPSDRFSAERTGGSVSTLTIQRTQQEDSAVYLCASSLQGINTGELFFGEGSRLTVL.

The chain is built from TRBV20-1 and TRBJ2-1; 10 bases map to TRBD1. The J segment lost 6 bases and the V segment lost 4 bases, leaving 6 bases of the junction unmatched. In germline, CDR1 is DFQATT, CDR2 SNEGSKA (reference sequence). The CDR3 has 14 amino acids. The CDR3 region has the DNA TGCAGTGCTACCGGGACAGGGGACCCCAATGAGCAGTTCTTC. Translation: CSATGTGDPNEQFF.

This clonotype was seen only a few times. CDR3 residues: CSASYMGQTNTGELFF. As DNA, the CDR3 is TGCAGTGCTAGCTACATGGGTCAGACTAACACCGGGGAGCTGTTTTTT. The rearrangement uses TRBV20-1 and TRBJ2-2; D is unresolved. Germline values: CDR1 DFQATT, CDR2 SNEGSKA (reference sequence). The CDR3 covers 16 residues. The V gene lost 3 bases and the J gene lost 2 bases, with 16 bases spanning the gap.

This clonotype was picked up a small number of times. The chain combines TRBV7-2 with TRBJ2-7; 9 bases align to TRBD2. Unmatched junction bases numbered 10, after V lost 5 bases and J lost 2 bases. CDR1 SGHTA and CDR2 FQGNSA come from the germline V gene. This CDR3 comprises 16 residues. The CDR3 sequence: CASSPPGASGTYEQYF. The CDR3 DNA follows: TGTGCCAGCAGCCCACCAGGAGCTAGCGGGACCTACGAGCAGTACTTC.

The V call is TRBV7-9, the J call TRBJ2-1, with TRBD2 as a possible D gene (6 bases). V was shortened by 1 base and J by 5 bases, with 15 bases between the two germline ends. This CDR3 comprises 16 residues. Germline CDR1 and CDR2: SEHNR and FQNEAQ (reference sequence). The CDR3 DNA sequence: TGTGCCAGCAGCTTAGGCCTAGCGAACCCCCACAATGAGCAGTTCTTC. Protein product: CASSLGLANPHNEQFF.

This chain links TRBV5-5 with TRBJ2-1; D possibly corresponds to TRBD1 (6 bases). Germline V gene sequence: CDR1 SGHKS, CDR2 YYEKEE (reference sequence). V gave up 3 bases and J gave up 4 bases, with 17 bases separating them. This CDR3 has 16 residues. CDR3 region: CASSWGPGQRYNEQFF. In nucleotides, the CDR3 is TGTGCCAGCAGCTGGGGACCGGGACAACGGTACAATGAGCAGTTCTTC.

This clonotype was seen more than once but under ten times. The chain joins TRBV12-3 or TRBV12-4 to TRBJ2-1; 12 positions match TRBD2. J gave up 9 bases and V 6 bases, and 6 bases lay outside the gene matches. This CDR3 comprises 14 residues. CDR3 sequence reads: CASSRTSGIGEQFF. CDR3 in DNA: TGTGCCAGCAGCCGGACTAGCGGGATTGGTGAGCAGTTCTTC.

This clonotype has more than one count but fewer than ten. The CDR3 is CASSLTGQNYGYTF. The CDR3 DNA follows: TGCGCCAGCAGCCTAACGGGACAGAACTATGGCTACACCTTC. This rearrangement joins TRBV5-1 to TRBJ1-2; 7 bases map to TRBD1. The germline CDR1 and CDR2 sequences are SGHRS and YFSETQ. There are 14 residues in the CDR3. Trimming at V came to 4 bases and at J to 2 bases, leaving 5 bases not matched to a gene. Together with reference TRBV5-1 and TRBJ1-2, the CDR3 gives the full variable domain: KAGVTQTPRYLIKTRGQQVTLSCSPISGHRSVSWYQQTPGQGLQFLFEYFSETQRNKGNFPGRFSGRQFSNSRSEMNVSTLELGDSALYLCASSLTGQNYGYTFGSGTRLTVV.

The J gene is TRBJ2-5, the V gene TRBV20-1, with TRBD2 matching over 11 bases. CDR3 length: 15 residues. With V trimmed by 7 bases and J by 3 bases, 10 bases remained unmatched. Per the germline V gene, CDR1 is DFQATT and CDR2 is SNEGSKA (reference sequence). CDR3 bases: TGCAGTGGAGGGACTAGCGGCCTGGCCAAAGAGACCCAGTACTTC. Its translation is CSGGTSGLAKETQYF.

This clonotype occurred many times. This chain links TRBV7-9 with TRBJ1-4; the D is unclear. Per germline, CDR1 SEHNR and CDR2 FQNEAQ (reference sequence). Trimming removed 1 base at V and 5 bases at J, with 11 bases between. The CDR3 runs to 15 residues. CDR3 nucleotides: TGTGCCAGCAGCTTAGGTGTAAATCCAAATGAAAAACTGTTTTTT. Translation gives CASSLGVNPNEKLFF.

The rearrangement uses TRBV29-1 and TRBJ1-1, with TRBD1 as a possible D gene (6 bases). Germline CDR1 SQVTM, CDR2 ANQGSEA. V lost 7 bases and J lost 1, with 13 bases in between. The CDR3 runs to 13 residues. The CDR3 loop reads CSASGHANTEAFF. The CDR3 DNA reads TGCAGCGCTTCGGGACACGCGAACACTGAAGCTTTCTTT.

This clonotype was found a few times. The chain has TRBV6-1 and TRBJ2-1; 8 positions match TRBD2. The germline V gene has CDR1 MNHNS and CDR2 SASEGT. CDR3 length: 16 amino acids. With V trimmed by 7 bases and J by 3 bases, 11 bases remained unmatched. CDR3 region: CASKKWLAGNYNEQFF. As DNA, the CDR3 is TGTGCCAGCAAAAAGTGGTTAGCGGGGAACTACAATGAGCAGTTCTTC.

This clonotype has at least ten counts. This chain uses TRBV7-2 with TRBJ2-1, with D perhaps matching TRBD2 (7 bases). Germline V lookup: CDR1 SGHTA, CDR2 FQGNSA. V lost 1 base, J lost 7 bases, and 20 bases lay in between. This CDR3 region has 17 residues. This CDR3 reads CASSLVFRGGGNNEQFF. Here the CDR3 DNA reads TGTGCCAGCAGCTTAGTCTTTAGGGGGGGCGGGAATAATGAGCAGTTCTTC.

The chain combines TRBV5-1 with TRBJ2-2; weak D call: TRBD2 (6 bases). The V gene's germline CDR1 is SGHRS and CDR2 YFSETQ. Between the trimmed V and J ends, which lost 5 bases and 6 bases, there was a span of 11 bases. This CDR3 is built from 13 residues. The CDR3 bases are TGCGCCAGCAGGCTACTAGCCGCCGGGGAGCTGTTTTTT. Translated: CASRLLAAGELFF.

This chain connects TRBV5-1 to TRBJ1-4; no clear D gene. CDR1 is SGHRS, CDR2 YFSETQ, per germline. The CDR3 is 16 amino acids. Between the trimmed V and J ends, which lost 1 base and 7 bases, there was a span of 17 bases. CDR3 protein: CASSLNPGRTGEKLFF. The CDR3 region has the DNA TGCGCCAGCAGCTTGAATCCCGGCCGGACGGGTGAAAAACTGTTTTTT.